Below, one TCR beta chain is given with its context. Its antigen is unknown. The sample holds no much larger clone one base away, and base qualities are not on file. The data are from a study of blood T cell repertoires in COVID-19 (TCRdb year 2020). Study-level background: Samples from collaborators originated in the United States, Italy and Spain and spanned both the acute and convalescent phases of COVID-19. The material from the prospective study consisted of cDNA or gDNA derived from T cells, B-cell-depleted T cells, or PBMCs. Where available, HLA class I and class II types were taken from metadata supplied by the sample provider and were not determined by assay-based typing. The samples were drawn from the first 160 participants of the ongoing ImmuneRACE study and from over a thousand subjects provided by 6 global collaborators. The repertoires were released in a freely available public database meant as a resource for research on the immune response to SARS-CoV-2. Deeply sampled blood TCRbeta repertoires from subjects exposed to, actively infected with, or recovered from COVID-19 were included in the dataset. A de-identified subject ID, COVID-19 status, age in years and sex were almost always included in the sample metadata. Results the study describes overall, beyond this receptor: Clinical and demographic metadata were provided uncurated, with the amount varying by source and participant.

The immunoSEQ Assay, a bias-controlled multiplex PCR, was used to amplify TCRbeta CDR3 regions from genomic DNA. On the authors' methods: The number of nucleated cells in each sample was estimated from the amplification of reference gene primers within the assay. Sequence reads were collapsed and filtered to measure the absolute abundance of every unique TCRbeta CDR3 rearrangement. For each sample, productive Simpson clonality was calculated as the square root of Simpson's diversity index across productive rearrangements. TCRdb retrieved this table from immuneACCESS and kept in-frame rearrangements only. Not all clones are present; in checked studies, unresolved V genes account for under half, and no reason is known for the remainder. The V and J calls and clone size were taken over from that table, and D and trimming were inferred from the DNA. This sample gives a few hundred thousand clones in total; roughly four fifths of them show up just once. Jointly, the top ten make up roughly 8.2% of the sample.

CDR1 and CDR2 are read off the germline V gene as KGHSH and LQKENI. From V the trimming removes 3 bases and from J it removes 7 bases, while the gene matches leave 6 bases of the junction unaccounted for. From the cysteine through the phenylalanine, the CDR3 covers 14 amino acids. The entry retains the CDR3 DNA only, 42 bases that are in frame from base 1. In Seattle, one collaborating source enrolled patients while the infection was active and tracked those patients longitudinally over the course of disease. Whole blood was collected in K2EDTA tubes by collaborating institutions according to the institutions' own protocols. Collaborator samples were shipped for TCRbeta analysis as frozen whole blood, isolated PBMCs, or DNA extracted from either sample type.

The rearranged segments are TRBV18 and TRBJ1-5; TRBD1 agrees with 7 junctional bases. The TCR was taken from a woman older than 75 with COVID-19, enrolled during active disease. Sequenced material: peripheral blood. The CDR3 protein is CASSPSGGRQPQHF. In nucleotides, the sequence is TGTGCCAGCTCACCCTCAGGGGGTCGCCAGCCCCAGCATTTT.